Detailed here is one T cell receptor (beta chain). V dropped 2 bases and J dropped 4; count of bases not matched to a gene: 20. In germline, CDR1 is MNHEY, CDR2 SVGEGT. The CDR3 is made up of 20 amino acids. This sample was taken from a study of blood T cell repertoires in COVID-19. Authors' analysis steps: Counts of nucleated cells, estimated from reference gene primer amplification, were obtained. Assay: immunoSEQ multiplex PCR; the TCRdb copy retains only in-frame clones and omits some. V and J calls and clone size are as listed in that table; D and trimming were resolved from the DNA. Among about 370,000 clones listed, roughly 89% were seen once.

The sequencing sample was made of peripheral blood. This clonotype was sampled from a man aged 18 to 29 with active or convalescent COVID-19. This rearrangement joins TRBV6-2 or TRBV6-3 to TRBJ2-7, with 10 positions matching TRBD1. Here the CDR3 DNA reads TGTGCCAGCAGTTACCCCCCACTCGACAGGGGGCCGATTAGGAGTTACGAGCAGTACTTC. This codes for CASSYPPLDRGPIRSYEQYF.